Below are 26 T cell receptor beta chains sequenced from a single sample in a study of CD8+CD57+ T cells in acquired aplastic anemia. The template used for profiling TCR beta VDJ and CDR3 was genomic DNA. TCRdb re-called the reads through MiXCR, storing one row per CDR3 protein. Among a few hundred thousand distinct CDR3 sequences, roughly 50% were seen once, and the ten largest hold just under 20%. Individuals selected for sequencing had exhibited CD8+CD57+ cell expansion on flow cytometry. The sequencing input was sorted CD4+, CD8+, or CD8+CD57+ T cells (not recorded which) from PBMCs. The receptors derive from a human donor with aplastic anemia.

In this sample, this clonotype turned up once. The CDR3 sequence is CASSRAGGTAFF. DNA for the CDR3: TGTGCCAGTAGTAGGGCGGGAGGTACGGCCTTCTTT. The V call is TRBV19, the J call TRBJ1-1; unclear D gene. V lost 4 bases, J lost 14 bases, and 17 bases lay in between. The CDR3 runs to 12 residues. Germline CDR1 and CDR2: LNHDA and SQIVND (reference sequence).

The gene calls are TRBV18 and TRBJ1-6; 8 bases are a match to TRBD1. CDR1 and CDR2 (germline): KGHSH, LQKENI. Trimming at V came to 5 bases and at J to 7 bases, leaving 7 bases not matched to a gene. This CDR3 has 15 residues. CDR3 amino acids: CASSTLTGGNSPLHF. CDR3 DNA: TGTGCCAGCTCAACCCTAACAGGGGGAAATTCACCCCTCCACTTT.

The chain combines TRBV20-1 with TRBJ1-4; unclear D gene. CDR3 size: 12 residues. The V gene lost 1 base and the J gene lost 4 bases, with 4 bases spanning the gap. Looked up from germline, CDR1 is DFQATT and CDR2 is SNEGSKA (reference sequence). The DNA for the CDR3 is TGCAGTGCTAGAGGTATTAATGAAAAACTGTTTTTT. Protein: CSARGINEKLFF.

The chain couples TRBV10-3 to TRBJ1-5; TRBD1 is a possible D gene (5 bases). This CDR3 region has 14 residues. CDR1 is ENHRY, CDR2 SYGVKD, per germline. The V end lost 6 bases, the J end lost 2 bases, and 11 bases lay between the germline ends. The CDR3 loop reads CAISREDGNQPQHF. The DNA for the CDR3 is TGTGCCATCAGCAGGGAAGATGGCAATCAGCCCCAGCATTTT.

On this clonotype: Given the absence of the conserved phenylalanine or tryptophan at the CDR3 end, a read error is likely. The DNA is left out, because the CDR3 cannot be placed on it with certainty; the CDR3 is given as TCRdb lists it. V gene TRBV19 combines with J gene TRBJ2-5; the table's D call, TRBD1, was not checked against the DNA. The CDR3 is made up of 15 amino acids, end residues included. Per germline, CDR1 LNHDA and CDR2 SQIVND (reference sequence). The CDR3 reads CASSIGGNYGYTFGS.

This clonotype has at least ten counts. J is TRBJ1-1 and V is TRBV10-3, with D perhaps matching TRBD1 (5 bases). Germline V gives CDR1 ENHRY, CDR2 SYGVKD. The CDR3 is 14 amino acids. Trimming pared 8 bases from V and 0 bases from J, leaving 13 bases between. CDR3 region: CAISRVIMNTEAFF. The DNA for the CDR3 is TGTGCCATCTCCAGGGTGATCATGAACACTGAAGCTTTCTTT.

V and J are TRBV10-3 and TRBJ2-7, with 8 positions matching TRBD2. This CDR3 is 12 amino acids long. V shed 11 bases and J 2 bases; nucleotides not matched to a gene: 5. Germline V gives CDR1 ENHRY, CDR2 SYGVKD. The chain's CDR3 is CASGGAPYEQYF. The CDR3 nucleotides are TGTGCCTCGGGAGGGGCGCCCTACGAGCAGTACTTC.

This clonotype came up once. This chain uses TRBV9 with TRBJ2-1; tentatively, D is TRBD2 (6 bases). Trimming pared 0 bases from V and 5 bases from J, leaving 12 bases between. This CDR3 has 15 amino acids. From germline, CDR1 is SGDLS and CDR2 YYNGEE. The CDR3 protein is CASSVGRARDNEQFF. In nucleotides, the CDR3 is TGTGCCAGCAGCGTAGGGAGGGCGAGGGACAATGAGCAGTTCTTC.

The V and J genes are TRBV5-1 and TRBJ2-7, with D possibly TRBD2 on 7 matching bases. The ends were cut back, 4 bases at V and 5 bases at J, with 16 bases in the middle. The germline V gene has CDR1 SGHRS and CDR2 YFSETQ. The CDR3 has 14 residues. CDR3 amino acids: CASSREGGLHEQYV. The CDR3 DNA reads as TGCGCCAGCAGCCGAGAGGGGGGGCTCCACGAGCAGTACGTC.

This clonotype was seen ten or more times. The CDR3 spells CSAREGAQDHEQYF. Written as DNA, the CDR3 is TGCAGTGCTAGAGAGGGGGCACAGGACCACGAGCAGTACTTC. This chain uses TRBV20-1 with TRBJ2-7; D perhaps matches TRBD1 (6 bases). The V gene lost 0 bases and the J gene lost 5 bases, with 14 bases spanning the gap. The V gene's germline CDR1 is DFQATT and CDR2 SNEGSKA (reference sequence). The CDR3 consists of 14 residues.

V gene TRBV7-2 combines with J gene TRBJ1-2, with 7 bases matching TRBD1. V shed 5 bases, J shed 4 bases, and the junction held 4 bases outside the gene matches. Germline CDR1 is SGHTA and CDR2 is FQGNSA. CDR3 size: 13 residues. The CDR3 DNA is TGTGCCAGCAGCCGACAGGGAGTCTATGGCTACACCTTC. This codes for CASSRQGVYGYTF.

About this clonotype itself: Mismatch with germline at one junction end may stem from a read error. This chain links TRBV25-1 with TRBJ2-7; 9 bases match TRBD1. The CDR3 consists of 15 residues. The germline CDR1 and CDR2 sequences are MGHDK and SYGVNS. CDR3 protein: CATSESGQGAHEQYF. For the CDR3, the DNA is TGTGCCACCAGTGAGTCGGGACAGGGCGCCCACGAGCAGTACTTC.

In its sample, this clonotype was seen many times. V and J are TRBV3-1 and TRBJ1-2, with 8 bases that match TRBD1. This CDR3 spans 14 amino acids. V was clipped by 2 bases and J by 6 bases; unmatched bases: 5. Looked up from germline, CDR1 is LGHDT and CDR2 is YNNKEL (reference sequence). DNA for the CDR3: TGTGCCAGCAGCCAATTTGGACAGGGCAATGGCTACACCTTC. This encodes CASSQFGQGNGYTF.

A word on this clonotype: This clone may be a read error of a much larger clone one base away. The rearrangement links TRBV5-1 to TRBJ1-4, with D possibly matching TRBD1 (5 bases). CDR1 and CDR2 from the germline V gene are SGHRS and YFSETQ. The CDR3 consists of 16 residues. The CDR3 DNA reads TGCGCCAGCAGCTTGGCAAGGGGCAGTCCTAATGGAAAACTGTTTTTT. Residues: CASSLARGSPNGKLFF.

This clonotype was seen only once. The V and J genes are TRBV7-2 and TRBJ2-7; 10 nucleotides align to TRBD2. J gave up 6 bases and V 1 base, and 6 bases lay outside the gene matches. This CDR3 is built from 15 residues. The germline CDR1 and CDR2 sequences are SGHTA and FQGNSA. The CDR3 loop is CASSLDASGGFEQYF. The CDR3 coding sequence is TGTGCCAGCAGCTTAGACGCTAGCGGGGGATTCGAGCAGTACTTC.

This clonotype appeared once. The rearrangement links TRBV9 to TRBJ2-1; D is perhaps TRBD1 or TRBD2 (5 bases each). From germline, CDR1 is SGDLS and CDR2 YYNGEE. CDR3 length equals 16 residues. Trimming left V 4 bases short and J 1 base short, with 15 bases between. Here the CDR3 DNA reads TGTGCCAGCAGCTTAACCCGGGGCAGTTCCTACAATGAGCAGTTCTTC. Protein product: CASSLTRGSSYNEQFF.

The V and J genes are TRBV7-2 and TRBJ1-2; 12 nucleotides match TRBD1. CDR3 length: 15 amino acids. V dropped 2 bases and J dropped 8; count of bases not matched to a gene: 6. Looked up from germline, CDR1 is SGHTA and CDR2 is FQGNSA. CDR3 nucleotides: TGTGCCAGCAGCTTAATCGCGGGACAGGGGGCGGGCTACACCTTC. This codes for CASSLIAGQGAGYTF.

The chain employs TRBV20-1 and TRBJ1-2, with TRBD1 matching over 7 bases. Germline V gene lookup returns CDR1 DFQATT and CDR2 SNEGSKA (reference sequence). The J segment lost 2 bases and the V segment lost 5 bases, leaving 8 bases of the junction unmatched. There are 14 residues in the CDR3. The CDR3 spells CSAEFPGQNYGYTF. CDR3 bases: TGCAGTGCTGAATTCCCGGGACAGAACTATGGCTACACCTTC.

This clonotype was found many times. The J gene is TRBJ1-6, the V gene TRBV7-9; possibly TRBD1 for D (6 bases). Germline V gives CDR1 SEHNR, CDR2 FQNEAQ (reference sequence). The CDR3 extends over 15 amino acids. V lost 2 bases to trimming and J lost 10 bases, with 15 bases between them. CDR3 sequence (DNA): TGTGCCAGCAGCTTACCGGGCGGGGGCTGGTCACCCCTCCACTTT. Protein: CASSLPGGGWSPLHF.

The chain uses TRBV28 and TRBJ1-1, with D unclear. CDR3 length: 15 residues. V lost 8 bases, J lost 0 bases, and 16 bases lay in between. The germline V gene has CDR1 MDHEN and CDR2 SYDVKM. This CDR3 is CASLPPGRLNTEAFF. In DNA, the CDR3 is TGTGCCAGCCTTCCGCCCGGCAGGCTGAACACTGAAGCTTTCTTT.

The table lists this clonotype with many counts. This sequence joins TRBV29-1 and TRBJ1-2; perhaps TRBD1 as D (5 bases). V was shortened by 3 bases and J by 6 bases, with 14 bases between the two germline ends. Looked up from germline, CDR1 is SQVTM and CDR2 is ANQGSEA. The CDR3 contains 13 residues. The CDR3 bases are TGCAGCGTTGAGAGTGGGGGAGACGATGGCTACACCTTC. Its protein is CSVESGGDDGYTF.

The chain joins TRBV5-6 to TRBJ1-1; D perhaps matches TRBD1 (5 bases). The CDR3 is 15 amino acids. The ends were cut back, 2 bases at V and 2 bases at J, with 13 bases in the middle. Germline V CDR1 and CDR2: SGHDT, YYEEEE. The CDR3: CASSFRGAVNTEAFF. The CDR3 nucleotides read TGTGCCAGCAGCTTTAGGGGTGCGGTCAACACTGAAGCTTTCTTT.

As concerns this clonotype: This sequence may be a read error, since a much larger clone differs from it by one base. Since the CDR3 does not end with the conserved phenylalanine or tryptophan, this likely comes from a read error. This chain links TRBV7-9 with TRBJ2-2; the D gene could be TRBD1 or TRBD2 (7 bases each). The CDR3 spans 15 residues. Trimming took off 5 bases at V and 5 bases at J, with 15 bases between the two ends. Germline-derived CDR1 and CDR2 are SEHNR and FQNEAQ (reference sequence). This CDR3 is CASSTQGGGTGELFS. The CDR3 bases are TGTGCCAGCAGCACTCAGGGGGGGGGGACCGGGGAGCTGTTTTCT.

V is TRBV10-1 and J is TRBJ2-5; D remains ambiguous. Germline-derived CDR1 and CDR2 are WNHNN and SYGVQD (reference sequence). The CDR3 is made up of 11 amino acids. Between the trimmed V and J ends, which lost 4 bases and 4 bases, there was a span of 4 bases. CDR3: CASSAGETQYF. CDR3 DNA sequence: TGCGCCAGCAGTGCTGGAGAGACCCAGTACTTC.

This clonotype was recorded many times. This chain uses TRBV5-5 with TRBJ2-5; 13 bases are a match to TRBD2. The CDR3 loop spans 15 amino acids. With 2 bases clipped from V and 8 bases from J, the junction kept 6 bases outside the gene matches. Germline V CDR1 and CDR2: SGHKS, YYEKEE (reference sequence). CDR3 coding DNA: TGTGCCAGCAGCTTAGAACTAGCGGGGGGGCTCACCCAGTACTTC. Its protein is CASSLELAGGLTQYF.

In regard to this clonotype: Compared with germline, one end of the junction differs, possibly owing to a read error. This chain joins TRBV2 and TRBJ1-2; D not resolved. This CDR3 region has 13 residues. Germline V gene data show CDR1 as SNHLY and CDR2 as FYNNEI. The CDR3 region has the DNA TGTGCCATCAGTCGAAACGCTAACTATGGCTACACCTTC. This gives the protein CAISRNANYGYTF.